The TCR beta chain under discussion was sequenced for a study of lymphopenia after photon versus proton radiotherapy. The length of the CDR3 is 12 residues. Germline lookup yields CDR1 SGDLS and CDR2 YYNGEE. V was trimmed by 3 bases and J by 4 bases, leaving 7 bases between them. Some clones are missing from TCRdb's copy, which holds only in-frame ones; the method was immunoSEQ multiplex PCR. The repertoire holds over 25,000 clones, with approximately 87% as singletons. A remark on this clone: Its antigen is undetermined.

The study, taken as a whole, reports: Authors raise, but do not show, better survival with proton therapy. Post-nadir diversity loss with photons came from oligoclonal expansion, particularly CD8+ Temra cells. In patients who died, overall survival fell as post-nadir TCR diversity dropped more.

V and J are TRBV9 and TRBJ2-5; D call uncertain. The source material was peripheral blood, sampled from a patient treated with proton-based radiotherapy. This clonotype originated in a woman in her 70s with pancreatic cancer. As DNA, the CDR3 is TGTGCCAGCAGCGGCGAAGGAGAGACCCAGTACTTC. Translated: CASSGEGETQYF.